The present T cell receptor (beta chain) was sequenced within a study of graft-versus-host responses after intestinal transplantation. Study information: Recipients had transplants, and these were multivisceral, liver-intestinal, or isolated intestinal. Study findings and constraints: GvH clones appeared in recipient marrow, some first in ileum or blood.

Turning to this clone: The antigen is unknown. Other nucleotide sequences from this sample produce the same CDR3.

Some clones are missing from TCRdb's copy, which holds only in-frame ones; the method was immunoSEQ multiplex PCR. The sample consists of roughly 75,000 clones, 91% of them appearing once. Material: unstimulated CD4+ T cells sorted from spleen or lymph node cells, obtained before intestinal transplant. This receptor was taken from a human donor who received an intestinal transplant.

As DNA, the CDR3 is TGTGCCAGCAGCTTCGACAGGGCCTACGAGCAGTACTTC. Amino acids: CASSFDRAYEQYF. The chain combines TRBV7-2 with TRBJ2-7; 7 bases agree with TRBD1. The germline V gene has CDR1 SGHTA and CDR2 FQGNSA. V gave up 3 bases and J gave up 2 bases; unmatched junction bases: 1. The CDR3 is made up of 13 amino acids.